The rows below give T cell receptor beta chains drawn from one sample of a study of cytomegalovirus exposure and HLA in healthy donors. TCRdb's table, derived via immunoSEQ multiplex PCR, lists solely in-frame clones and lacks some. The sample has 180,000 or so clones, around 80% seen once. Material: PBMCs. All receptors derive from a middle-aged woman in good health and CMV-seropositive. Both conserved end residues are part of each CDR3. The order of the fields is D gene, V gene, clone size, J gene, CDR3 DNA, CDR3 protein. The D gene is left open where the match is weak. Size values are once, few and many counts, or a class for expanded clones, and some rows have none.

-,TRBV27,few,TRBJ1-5,TGTGCCAGCAGCCGGACGGGGGATTATAGCAATCAGCCCCAGCATTTT,CASSRTGDYSNQPQHF
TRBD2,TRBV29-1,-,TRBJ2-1,TGCAGCGTTTTTAGCGGGACTCGGTTCGATGAGCAGTTCTTC,CSVFSGTRFDEQFF
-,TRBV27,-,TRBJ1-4,TGTGCCACCAGCAGAAGGGGAACGAAGTGGACTAACCTGGGCCGGCTGTTTTTT,CATSRRGTKWTNLGRLFF
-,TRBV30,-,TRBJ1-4,TGTGCCTGGAGTACCAAATGGGAGGGCTCGTTGGGAACTAATGAAAAACTGTTTTTT,CAWSTKWEGSLGTNEKLFF
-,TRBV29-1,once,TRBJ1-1,TGCAGCGTGGTAGGGGTGGGAGGCACTGAAGCTTTCTTT,CSVVGVGGTEAFF
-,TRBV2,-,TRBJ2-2,TGTGCCAGCAGTCCTAACGGGGGACCCACCGGGGAGCTGTTTTTT,CASSPNGGPTGELFF
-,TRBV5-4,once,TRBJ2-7,TGTGCCAGCAGCTTGGGAGGGAAACCCTACGAGCAGTACTTC,CASSLGGKPYEQYF
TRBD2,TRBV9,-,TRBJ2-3,TGTGCCAGCAGCCCCCGACTAGCCACAGATACGCAGTATTTT,CASSPRLATDTQYF
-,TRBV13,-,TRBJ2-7,TGTGCCAGTCATTTGCGTCGAGGGCGTCGGGCTAGCGAGCAGTACTTC,CASHLRRGRRASEQYF
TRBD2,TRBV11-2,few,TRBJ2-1,TGTGCCAGCAGCTCCCGACTAGCGGGAGAGGTGAGCAATGAGCAGTTCTTC,CASSSRLAGEVSNEQFF
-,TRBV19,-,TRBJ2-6,TGTGCCAGTAGTAGGGAAGGACTATCTGGGGCCAACGTCCTGACTTTC,CASSREGLSGANVLTF
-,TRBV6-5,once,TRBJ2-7,TGTGCCAGCAGTTCAATTTTTTACGAGCAGTACTTC,CASSSIFYEQYF
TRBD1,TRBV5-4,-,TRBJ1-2,TGTGCCAGCATTTCGGGGGGGCGCGGACAGGCTATCGAGGGCTACACCTTC,CASISGGRGQAIEGYTF
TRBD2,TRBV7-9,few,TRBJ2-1,TGTGCCAGCAGCTCCGGAGGACTGCTAGCGGACTACAATGAGCAGTTCTTC,CASSSGGLLADYNEQFF
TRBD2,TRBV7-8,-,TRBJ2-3,TGTGCCAGCAATCCTAACAACAGGGGACTAGCGGGACTCACAGATACGCAGTATTTT,CASNPNNRGLAGLTDTQYF
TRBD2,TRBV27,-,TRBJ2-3,TGTGCCAGCATGGGACTAGCGGGCACAGATACGCAGTATTTT,CASMGLAGTDTQYF
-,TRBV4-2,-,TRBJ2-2,TGTGCCAGCAGCCAAGATAGTAACGGGTACACCGGGGAGCTGTTTTTT,CASSQDSNGYTGELFF
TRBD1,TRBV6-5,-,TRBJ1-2,TGTGCCAGCAGACGACAGGGCTATTCGGGCTACACCTTC,CASRRQGYSGYTF
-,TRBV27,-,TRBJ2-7,TGTGCCAGCAGATCCTTGGTGGGGCATTACTACGAGCAGTACTTC,CASRSLVGHYYEQYF
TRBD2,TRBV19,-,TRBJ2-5,TGTGCCAGTAGTAAATCGAGCGGGAGAATCCAAGAGACCCAGTACTTC,CASSKSSGRIQETQYF
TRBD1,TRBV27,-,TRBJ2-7,TGTGCCAGCAGTACCCGGACAGGGGGCATATACGAGCAGTACTTC,CASSTRTGGIYEQYF
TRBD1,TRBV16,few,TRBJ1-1,TGTGCCAGCAGCCAATTTACAACGCCAGGGGGGAACACTGAAGCTTTCTTT,CASSQFTTPGGNTEAFF
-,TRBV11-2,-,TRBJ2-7,TGTGCCAGCAGCTTAGAATTCGCGGAGTCCTACGAGCAGTACTTC,CASSLEFAESYEQYF
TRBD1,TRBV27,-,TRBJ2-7,TGTGCCAGCAGCCTCGGACAGGGAACCTACGAGCAGTACTTC,CASSLGQGTYEQYF
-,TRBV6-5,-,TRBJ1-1,TGTGCCAGCAGTTACAAGCGACAGAATACTGAAGCTTTCTTT,CASSYKRQNTEAFF
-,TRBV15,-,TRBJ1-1,TGTGCCACCAGCAGAGATGAGGCAGTGGCGATGAACACTGAAGCTTTCTTT,CATSRDEAVAMNTEAFF
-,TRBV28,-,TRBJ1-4,TGTGCCAGCAGTTTAACGGGAACTAATGAAAAACTGTTTTTT,CASSLTGTNEKLFF
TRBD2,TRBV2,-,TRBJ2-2,TGTGCCAGCAGCGGGACTAGCGGGACCCAGAACACCGGGGAGCTGTTTTTT,CASSGTSGTQNTGELFF
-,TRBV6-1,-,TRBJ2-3,TGTGCCAGCAGTCAGGGCGGAGCAGGGCCAGATACGCAGTATTTT,CASSQGGAGPDTQYF
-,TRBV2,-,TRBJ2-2,TGTGCCAGCAGGGCGGACACCGGGGAGCTGTTTTTT,CASRADTGELFF
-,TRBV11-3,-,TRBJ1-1,TGTGCCAGCAGCTTAGATCGACTCACTGAAGCTTTCTTT,CASSLDRLTEAFF
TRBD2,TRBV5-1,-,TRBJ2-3,TGCGCCAGCAGCTTACGGACTAGCGGTATGAGCACAGATACGCAGTATTTT,CASSLRTSGMSTDTQYF
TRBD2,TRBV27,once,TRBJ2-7,TGTGCCAGTAGACTAGCGGGAGCCTACGAGCAGTACTTC,CASRLAGAYEQYF
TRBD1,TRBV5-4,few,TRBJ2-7,TGTGCCAGCAGCGCGGGACAGGTGAATAGTGGCGAGCAGTACTTC,CASSAGQVNSGEQYF
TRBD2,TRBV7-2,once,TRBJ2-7,TGTGCCAGCAGCTTATATAGCGGGAGGGCTGACGAGCAGTACTTC,CASSLYSGRADEQYF
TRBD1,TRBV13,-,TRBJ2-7,TGTGCCAGCAGCGCTGGGACAGGCCAGACCTACGAGCAGTACTTC,CASSAGTGQTYEQYF
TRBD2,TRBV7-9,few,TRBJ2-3,TGTGCCAGCAGCTTCTCCGGAGGGAGGGCGGGCACAGATACGCAGTATTTT,CASSFSGGRAGTDTQYF
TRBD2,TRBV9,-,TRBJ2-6,TGTGCCAGCGCGAAATATAGCGGGAGGTCTGGGGCCAACGTCCTGACTTTC,CASAKYSGRSGANVLTF
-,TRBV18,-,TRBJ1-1,TGTGCCAGCTCCCCTGGGACACAGGGTGTCGCTTTCTTT,CASSPGTQGVAFF
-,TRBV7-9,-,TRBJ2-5,TGTGCCAGCAGCATCGGTGACACGCGTGAAGAGACCCAGTACTTC,CASSIGDTREETQYF
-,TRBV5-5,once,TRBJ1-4,TGTGCCAGCAGCTTGGAGGTCAGGGTGGAAAAACTGTTTTTT,CASSLEVRVEKLFF
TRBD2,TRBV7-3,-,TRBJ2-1,TGTGCCAGCAGCTTATCCAGCGGGAGGGCCGGTGAGCAGTTCTTC,CASSLSSGRAGEQFF
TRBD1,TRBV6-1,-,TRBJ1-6,TGTGCCAGCAGTGATCGGACGGACAGGGCCGGATTAACGACAAATTCACCCCTCCACTTT,CASSDRTDRAGLTTNSPLHF
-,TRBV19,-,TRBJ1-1,TGTGCCAGTAGTACCACTCACAACACTGAAGCTTTCTTT,CASSTTHNTEAFF
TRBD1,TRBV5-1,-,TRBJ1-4,TGCGCCAGCAGACCGGGGACAGATAATCGCCGCACTAATGAAAAACTGTTTTTT,CASRPGTDNRRTNEKLFF
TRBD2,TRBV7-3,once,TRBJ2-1,TGTGCCAGCAGCTCCTGGACTAGCGGGGGGGGAACCTACAATGAGCAGTTCTTC,CASSSWTSGGGTYNEQFF
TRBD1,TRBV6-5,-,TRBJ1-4,TGTGCCAGCAGTTACGGACAGGGGAATGAAAAACTGTTTTTT,CASSYGQGNEKLFF
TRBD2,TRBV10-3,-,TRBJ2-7,TGTGCCATCAGTGAGTCGGCCCTAGCGGGACCCCGGCCCTACGAGCAGTACTTC,CAISESALAGPRPYEQYF
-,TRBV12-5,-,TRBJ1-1,TGTGCTAGTGGTTTCCTGGGACATTTGGTTGAAGCTTTCTTT,CASGFLGHLVEAFF
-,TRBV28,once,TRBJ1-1,TGTGCCAGCACCCTCGGGGGGACTGAAGCTTTCTTT,CASTLGGTEAFF
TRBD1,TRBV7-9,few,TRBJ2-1,TGTGCCAGCAGCCCCGGACAGGGGGCCTCCTACAATGAGCAGTTCTTC,CASSPGQGASYNEQFF
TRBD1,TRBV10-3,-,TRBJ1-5,TGTGCCATCGGACAGGGGGCTAGCAATCAGCCCCAGCATTTT,CAIGQGASNQPQHF
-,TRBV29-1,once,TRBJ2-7,TGCAGCGCCAGAACCGGGACTGGCACCTACGAGCAGTACTTC,CSARTGTGTYEQYF
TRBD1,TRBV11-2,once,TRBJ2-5,TGTGCCAGCAGCTTAGAGGGAAGGGGGCGGCAAGAGACCCAGTACTTC,CASSLEGRGRQETQYF
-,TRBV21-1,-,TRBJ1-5,TGTGCCAGCAGCCCCACAAACGGGACAGGGGGCACTAGCAATCAGCCCCAGCATTTT,CASSPTNGTGGTSNQPQHF
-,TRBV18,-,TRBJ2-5,TGTGCCAGCTCACTACAAACAGGGAGTGTGGAGACCCAGTACTTC,CASSLQTGSVETQYF
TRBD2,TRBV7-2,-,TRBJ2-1,TGTGCCAGCAGCTTCAGCGGGACTACTTACAATGAGCAGTTCTTC,CASSFSGTTYNEQFF
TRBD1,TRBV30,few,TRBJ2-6,TGTGCCTGGGCCGACAGGGAGAGCTCTGGGGCCAACGTCCTGACTTTC,CAWADRESSGANVLTF
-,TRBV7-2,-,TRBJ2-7,TGTGCCAGCAGCCCCGCGGGTAGGTCCTACGAGCAGTACTTC,CASSPAGRSYEQYF